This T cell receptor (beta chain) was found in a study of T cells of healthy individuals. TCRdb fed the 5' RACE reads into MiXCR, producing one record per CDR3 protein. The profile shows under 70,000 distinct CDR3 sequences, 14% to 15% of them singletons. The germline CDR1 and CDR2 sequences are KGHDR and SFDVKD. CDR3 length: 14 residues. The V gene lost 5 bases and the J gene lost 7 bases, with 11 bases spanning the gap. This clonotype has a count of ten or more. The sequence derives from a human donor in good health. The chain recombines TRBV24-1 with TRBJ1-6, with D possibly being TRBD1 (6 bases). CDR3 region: CATSAGQRNSPLHF. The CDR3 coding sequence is TGTGCCACCAGTGCAGGACAGCGGAATTCACCCCTCCACTTT.